This entry is about one T cell receptor beta chain. Clones were read by immunoSEQ multiplex PCR, and TCRdb kept only the in-frame ones, dropping some. This table has tens of thousands of clones, roughly 96% appearing once. V shed 7 bases and J 0 bases; nucleotides not matched to a gene: 8. The CDR3 runs 17 residues. Germline-derived CDR1 and CDR2 are MGHDK and SYGVNS. The data were taken from a study of shared T cell receptors in the human thymus. Sequenced material: thymocytes. The sequence came from a human donor. This chain connects TRBV25-1 to TRBJ2-3; 12 bases fit TRBD2. As DNA, the CDR3 is TGTGCCAGCACCTCTAGCGGGGGGGCCCGGAGCACAGATACGCAGTATTTT. This encodes CASTSSGGARSTDTQYF.